Below, one T cell receptor beta chain is given with its context. The antigen remains undetermined. This CDR3 has 17 residues. The germline CDR1 and CDR2 sequences are LGHNA and YSLEER. Trimming took 3 bases from V and 8 from J, leaving 22 bases between them. The sample originates from a study of T cell responses to AZD1222 COVID-19 vaccine. General study findings and limits: An increase in Spike-specific TCR breadth and depth was observed after two AZD1222 doses. As reported, nearly half of all spike-specific TCRs target variant regions that are unmutated. Of the AZD1222 recipients, only 6 or 7 were seropositive at baseline.

Measured with immunoSEQ multiplex PCR; TCRdb has only the in-frame clones, and not every one. The sample has 100,000 to 150,000 clones, 80% to 90% seen once; the top ten hold 6% to 8%. This sample comprised peripheral blood, obtained 28 days after the second AZD1222 dose. The receptor comes from an adult who received the AZD1222 COVID-19 vaccine. The V gene is TRBV4-3, the J gene TRBJ1-4; no clear D. The chain's CDR3 is CASSQGRWRGVEEKLFF. CDR3 coding DNA: TGCGCCAGCAGCCAGGGCCGTTGGAGAGGAGTCGAGGAAAAACTGTTTTTT.